This T cell receptor beta chain stems from a study of T cell responses to AZD1222 COVID-19 vaccine. Background on the study: It was second doses at about 4 or about 12 weeks that were pooled.

TCRdb's table, derived via immunoSEQ multiplex PCR, lists solely in-frame clones and lacks some. The table shows 150,000 to 200,000 clones, with 90% to 95% occurring only once. The CDR3 is made up of 15 amino acids. J was trimmed by 5 bases and V by 4 bases; bases with no gene match: 10. Germline CDR1 reads SGHRS; CDR2 reads YFSETQ. As regards this clone: The antigen is unknown.

Broader study findings: Females outnumbered males among donors, who were mostly white British; clonal diversity was possibly underestimated.

Specimen: peripheral blood, collected on day 0 of AZD1222 vaccination. This chain uses TRBV5-1 with TRBJ2-5, with TRBD2 matching over 8 bases. This clonotype originated in an adult in good health. The CDR3 sequence is CASSNYGGAEETQYF. The DNA for the CDR3 is TGCGCCAGCAGCAATTACGGGGGGGCCGAGGAGACCCAGTACTTC.